The 21 T cell receptor beta chains listed next were all sequenced from one sample in a study of tumor-infiltrating lymphocytes in primary liver carcinoma. TCR beta cDNA was reverse-transcribed from about 0.45 ug of total RNA. The reaction used a constant-region primer and ProtoScript II reverse transcriptase. It was through three nested multiplex PCR rounds of slightly modified ARM-PCR that TCR beta libraries arose. A C-beta reverse primer and TRBV1-TRBV30 forward primers served in each of the first two PCR rounds, at about 10 cycles apiece. TCRdb re-analysed the multiplex PCR reads in MiXCR, keeping a single row per CDR3 protein. The profile shows 300,000 to 400,000 distinct CDR3 sequences, approximately 64% of them singletons. They got blood RNA out of unsorted whole blood and also pulled out germline DNA. Sequenced material: peripheral blood. These receptors originate from a man in his forties with primary liver carcinoma and hepatitis B virus infection.

This clonotype has just a few counts. The V gene is TRBV6-1, the J gene TRBJ1-2; D might be TRBD1 (6 bases). V dropped 5 bases and J dropped 6 bases, with 22 bases sitting between them. This CDR3 contains 16 residues. CDR1 and CDR2 from the germline V gene are MNHNS and SASEGT. The CDR3 spells CASSLARTSGANGYTF. The CDR3 DNA is TGTGCCAGCAGTCTCGCTCGAACGTCGGGGGCCAATGGCTACACCTTC.

This clonotype came up many times. The chain employs TRBV11-2 and TRBJ2-5; D call uncertain. The V gene's germline CDR1 is SGHAT and CDR2 FQNNGV. Trimming removed 0 bases at V and 7 bases at J, with 15 bases between. CDR3 length: 15 amino acids. The CDR3 sequence: CASSLDSGVTGTQYF. DNA of the CDR3: TGTGCCAGCAGCTTAGATTCGGGCGTAACGGGGACCCAGTACTTC.

Notes on this clonotype: Possible read error: a much larger clone is one base away. The chain uses TRBV29-1 and TRBJ1-1; D is unresolved. The CDR3 contains 13 residues. Germline loops: CDR1 SQVTM, CDR2 ANQGSEA. The germline V and J ends were trimmed by 7 bases and 5 bases, with 17 bases remaining between them. CDR3 in DNA: TGCAGCGCTGAGACATGGCTGTGGACTGAAGCTTTCTTT. The encoded protein is CSAETWLWTEAFF. The whole variable domain, remainder taken from reference TRBV29-1 and TRBJ1-1, is SAVISQKPSRDICQRGTSLTIQCQVDSQVTMMFWYRQQPGQSLTLIATANQGSEATYESGFVIDKFPISRPNLTFSTLTVSNMSPEDSSIYLCSAETWLWTEAFFGQGTRLTVV.

The chain couples TRBV6-6 to TRBJ2-3, with D unresolved. The ends were cut back, 5 bases at V and 2 bases at J, with 8 bases in the middle. The CDR3 runs to 13 residues. Germline V gene lookup returns CDR1 MNHNY and CDR2 SVGAGI (reference sequence). The CDR3: CASSRINTDTQYF. The CDR3 region has the DNA TGTGCCAGCAGTCGGATAAACACAGATACGCAGTATTTT.

The V gene is TRBV10-3, the J gene TRBJ2-5; D gene unclear. V lost 11 bases and J 5 bases, leaving 18 bases between the germline ends. The CDR3 runs 13 residues. Germline values: CDR1 ENHRY, CDR2 SYGVKD. CDR3 sequence: CAVKITPLETQYF. CDR3 DNA sequence: TGTGCCGTCAAGATTACACCCCTGGAGACCCAGTACTTC.

Regarding this clonotype: The junction and the germline gene differ at one end; a read error may be behind it. The chain couples TRBV11-2 to TRBJ2-7; D may correspond to TRBD1 or TRBD2 (6 bases each). Germline lookup yields CDR1 SGHAT and CDR2 FQNNGV. This CDR3 has 14 amino acids. DNA of the CDR3: TGTGCCAGCAGTTTAAGTGGGGGGCAATACGAGCAGTACTTT. Its translation is CASSLSGGQYEQYF.

Comment on this clonotype: The junction departs from the called germline gene at one end, perhaps through a read error. The chain is built from TRBV6-6 and TRBJ2-1, with 9 bases that match TRBD1. This CDR3 comprises 15 residues. CDR1 and CDR2 (germline): MNHNY, SVGAGI (reference sequence). The CDR3 sequence: CTSRTGQGRGNEQFF. The CDR3 DNA follows: TGTACCAGCAGGACCGGACAGGGGCGCGGCAATGAGCAGTTCTTC.

This clonotype was seen repeatedly, ten times or more. The chain has TRBV11-2 and TRBJ1-4; 8 bases agree with TRBD1. The germline CDR1 and CDR2 sequences are SGHAT and FQNNGV. V trimming: 5 bases; J trimming: 2 bases; junction bases outside the gene matches: 4. CDR3 length equals 15 residues. CDR3 nucleotide sequence: TGTGCCAGCAGCCCCCGGACAGGGACTAATGAAAAACTGTTTTTT. Translating gives CASSPRTGTNEKLFF.

Worth noting for this clonotype: This may come from a read error, since a much larger clone is one base off. The V call is TRBV5-1, the J call TRBJ2-1, with 9 bases lining up with TRBD1. Losses at the gene ends were 4 bases for V and 9 bases for J; bases not matched to a gene: 8. The germline V gene has CDR1 SGHRS and CDR2 YFSETQ. This CDR3 comprises 14 residues. The CDR3 DNA follows: TGCGCCAGCAGCCCCGGGACAGGGTTGGCTGAGCAGTTCTTC. Translated: CASSPGTGLAEQFF.

This clonotype was observed many times. The V and J genes are TRBV11-2 and TRBJ1-1; no clear D. The V end was cut by 0 bases, the J end by 1 base, with 6 bases between. Germline lookup yields CDR1 SGHAT and CDR2 FQNNGV. The CDR3 spans 14 residues. The CDR3 DNA sequence: TGTGCCAGCAGCTTAGATGGCGCGAACACTGAAGCTTTCTTT. Translating it yields CASSLDGANTEAFF.

A note on this clonotype: The CDR3 end shows no conserved phenylalanine or tryptophan, and so a read error is likely. The V and J genes are TRBV11-2 and TRBJ2-7; 11 nucleotides line up with TRBD1. The CDR3 consists of 16 residues. Germline loops: CDR1 SGHAT, CDR2 FQNNGV. The CDR3 DNA follows: TGTGCTAGCAGCTTAGGGACAGGGGGATTCGGTTACGAGCAGTACATC. This codes for CASSLGTGGFGYEQYI.

This clonotype was found a few times. Given a much more abundant clone one base away, this may be a read error. This sequence joins TRBV6-5 and TRBJ1-1; D possibly corresponds to TRBD1 (5 bases). The CDR3 is 14 amino acids. Germline CDR1 is MNHEY and CDR2 is SVGAGI. The CDR3 DNA is TGTACCAGCAGTATGGGGCTTAGGGACCCTGAAGCTTTCTTT. Its protein product is CTSSMGLRDPEAFF.

As regards this clonotype: Being one base from a much bigger clone, this may be a read error. The CDR3 sequence: CASSLPRGGSQPQHF. CDR3 coding DNA: TGTGCCAGCAGCCTACCCAGAGGGGGCAGTCAGCCCCAGCATTTT. This chain uses TRBV6-2 or TRBV6-3 with TRBJ1-5, with 7 bases matching TRBD1. Germline lookup yields CDR1 MNHEY and CDR2 SVGEGT. The CDR3 sequence is 15 residues long. The junction had 11 bases not matched to a gene; V was cut back by 6 bases and J by 6 bases.

This clonotype was found a few times. The rearrangement uses TRBV14 and TRBJ2-1, with TRBD2 as a possible D gene (6 bases). V shed 3 bases and J shed 5 bases, with 14 bases lying between them. CDR3 size: 15 residues. Germline assignment: CDR1 SGHDN and CDR2 FVKESK. The CDR3 here is CASSQKEGPHNEQFF. The CDR3 DNA is TGTGCCAGCAGCCAGAAGGAGGGCCCCCACAATGAGCAGTTCTTC.

With respect to this clonotype: The CDR3 carries no conserved terminal phenylalanine or tryptophan, so it likely arises from a read error. The rearrangement joins TRBV29-1 to TRBJ2-3; D gene unclear. The CDR3 is made up of 12 amino acids. CDR1 and CDR2 (germline): SQVTM, ANQGSEA. The CDR3 DNA reads as TGCAGCGTTGCTATGGGCGCAGATATGCAGTATTAT. It translates to CSVAMGADMQYY.

To note about this clonotype: This may be a read error, as it is one base from a much larger clone. The rearrangement joins TRBV6-5 to TRBJ2-1; 7 nucleotides match TRBD2. This CDR3 spans 16 amino acids. The junction had 9 bases not matched to a gene; V was cut back by 3 bases and J by 4 bases. Germline values: CDR1 MNHEY, CDR2 SVGAGI. This CDR3 is CASSYAGLSGYNEQFF. The CDR3 coding sequence is TGTGCCAGCAGTTATGCGGGACTATCGGGGTACAATGAGCAGTTCTTC.

As regards this clonotype: Its ends do not fully match the called genes, so a read error is possible. The J gene is TRBJ2-1, the V gene TRBV4-2; 7 nucleotides match TRBD2. In germline, CDR1 is LGHNA, CDR2 YNFKEQ. The CDR3 has 16 amino acids. In nucleotides, the CDR3 is TGTACCAGCATCCAAACGGGAGAGCGGGGACCCAATGAGCAGTTCTTC. It codes for CTSIQTGERGPNEQFF.

Comment on this clonotype: The conserved phenylalanine or tryptophan is not found at the CDR3 terminus, so this likely reflects a read error. The limits of the CDR3 on the DNA are not certain, so only TCRdb's listed CDR3 is given. The chain joins TRBV5-5 to TRBJ2-5; the table's D call TRBD2 went unverified against the DNA. Germline CDR1 and CDR2: SGHKS and YYEKEE (reference sequence). The CDR3 adds up to 16 amino acids, both ends counted. CDR3 in amino acids: CANSLALAGGQETEYL.

In nucleotides, the CDR3 is TGTGCCAGCAGCCAACAGGGCACGGGCGGCTACACCTTC. This sequence encodes CASSQQGTGGYTF. V usage is TRBV6-6 and J usage is TRBJ1-2, with D maybe TRBD1 (6 bases). The CDR3 length is 13 residues. The germline gives CDR1 MNHNY, CDR2 SVGAGI (reference sequence). The V gene lost 6 bases and the J gene lost 8 bases, with 16 bases spanning the gap.

A note on this clonotype: Possible read error: a much larger clone is one base away. The chain uses TRBV13 and TRBJ2-1, with D uncertain. CDR3 size: 15 residues. Germline V gene sequence: CDR1 PRHDT, CDR2 FYEKMQ (reference sequence). For the CDR3, the DNA is TGTGCCAGCAGCTTAGGGGGGAACTCCTACAATGAGCAGTGCTTC. The encoded protein is CASSLGGNSYNEQCF.

This clonotype was recorded only once. Compared with germline, one end of the junction differs, possibly owing to a read error. J is TRBJ2-5 and V is TRBV29-1; D is possibly TRBD1 or TRBD2 (5 bases each). There are 12 residues in the CDR3. The germline V gene encodes CDR1 SQVTM and CDR2 ANQGSEA. The CDR3 loop reads CSVARGRETQYF. The DNA of the CDR3 is TGCAGCGTTGCTCGGGGCCGAGAGACCCAATACTTC.